This entry features one T cell receptor beta chain sequence. One end of the junction varies from germline; a read error may be responsible. Total RNA amounting to around 530 ng was the source from which TCR beta cDNA was made with a constant-region primer. A slightly modified ARM-PCR protocol with three nested multiplex PCR rounds produced these TCR beta libraries. The first two PCR rounds used TRBV1-TRBV30 primers with a Cbeta primer, around 10 cycles each. TCRdb reprocessed the multiplex PCR reads via MiXCR and lists one record per CDR3 protein. The sample yields 90,000 to 100,000 distinct CDR3 sequences, more than 60% seen once. The germline gives CDR1 SQVTM, CDR2 ANQGSEA. The CDR3 contains 14 residues. This sample was included in a study of tumor-infiltrating lymphocytes in primary liver carcinoma. Turning to the study itself: Read depth, roughly 3.65 to 8 million productive TCRbeta reads, did not differ significantly between tissues.

RNA and DNA were co-extracted from roughly 20-30 mg of unsorted bulk tissue. Tumor samples uniformly had over 85% viable tumor cells. Material for sequencing was liver tumor tissue from sampling region 5. The subset denotes: tumor region T5, tumor centre. This clonotype originated in a woman aged 60-70 years with primary liver carcinoma and hepatitis B virus infection. The V and J genes are TRBV29-1 and TRBJ1-3; 10 nucleotides line up with TRBD1. The CDR3 DNA is TGCGGCGCCGTTAGACAGGGGGCTGGAAACATCATATATTTT. Protein sequence: CGAVRQGAGNIIYF.